This is a list of T cell receptor beta chains from one sample in a study of human T cells and chemical hapten exposure. MiXCR, run by TCRdb on the RACE reads, gives a single entry per CDR3 protein. Counted here are about 49,000 distinct CDR3 sequences, less than 9.5% occurring once; the ten biggest clones make up 4.5%. Material: whole blood, obtained in connection with sensitization to the hapten diphenylcyclopropenone (DPC). These receptors were obtained from a woman in her forties or fifties with alopecia areata. Some clones in this sample may be carry-over from other donors' samples. Each CDR3 is given with its conserved first and last residue. A D gene is named only where the DNA matches it firmly. Size values are once, few and many counts, or a class for expanded clones, and some rows have none.

TRBV6-4	many	.	TRBJ1-5	TGTGCCAGCAGTGACGGCAGCAATCAGCCCCAGCATTTT	CASSDGSNQPQHF
TRBV5-1	many	.	TRBJ2-1	TGCGCCAGCAGCTTGGGGGGACGGAACAATGAGCAGTTCTTC	CASSLGGRNNEQFF
TRBV11-2	many	.	TRBJ2-5	TGTGCCAGCAGCCGTGGGGGGGGCGGCGGCTACCAAGAGACCCAGTACTTC	CASSRGGGGGYQETQYF
TRBV11-3	few	TRBD1	TRBJ2-7	TGTGCCAGCAGCTTAGGACAGGGGTCCGACGAGCAGTACTTC	CASSLGQGSDEQYF
TRBV20-1	once	.	TRBJ2-4	TGCAGTGCTAGGCGCGGGGAGAGTGAAAACATTCAGTACTTC	CSARRGESENIQYF
TRBV20-1	many	.	TRBJ1-4	TGCAGTGCTAGGGAGTCAGGGCGGGAAAAACTGTTTTTT	CSARESGREKLFF
TRBV20-1	many	.	TRBJ1-2	TGCAGTGCCGTAACCGGGACAAGAGGGGGCTACACCTTC	CSAVTGTRGGYTF
TRBV7-9	many	TRBD1	TRBJ2-5	TGTGCCAGCAGCGCAAAGGGACAGCAAGAGACCCAGTACTTC	CASSAKGQQETQYF
TRBV11-2	few	.	TRBJ1-1	TGTGCCAGCAGCCTAAATCCAGGGAACACTGAAGCTTTCTTT	CASSLNPGNTEAFF
TRBV11-2	many	TRBD2	TRBJ2-3	TGTGCCAGCAGCTTTAGCGGGAGTAGTCTTACAGATACGCAGTATTTT	CASSFSGSSLTDTQYF
TRBV9	.	.	TRBJ2-3	TGTGCCAGCAGCGTAGAGTTCCGGACAGATACGCAGTATTTT	CASSVEFRTDTQYF
TRBV11-2	few	.	TRBJ2-2	TGTGCCAGCAGCTGGGGCGGCACCGGGGAGCTGTTTTTT	CASSWGGTGELFF
TRBV11-2	many	TRBD1	TRBJ2-7	TGTGCCAGCAGCCCGACCCAGGGGGCCCACGAGCAGTACTTC	CASSPTQGAHEQYF
TRBV28	few	.	TRBJ2-7	TGTGCCAGCAGTTTAGTTTTGCAGACCTACGAGCAGTACTTC	CASSLVLQTYEQYF
TRBV20-1	.	.	TRBJ1-1	TGCAGTGCTAGAGGTCCGGGACGGAGGAACACTGAAGCTTTCTTT	CSARGPGRRNTEAFF
TRBV29-1	many	TRBD2	TRBJ2-7	TGCAGCGTTAGACTAGCGGGGGCCTACGAGCAGTACTTC	CSVRLAGAYEQYF
TRBV7-6	.	.	TRBJ1-1	TGTGCCAGCAGCACCATGGCAGGGGACACTGAAGCTTTCTTT	CASSTMAGDTEAFF
TRBV9	.	.	TRBJ2-1	TGTGCCAGCAGCGTAGAAGGGACGGCCAACAATGAGCAGTTCTTC	CASSVEGTANNEQFF
TRBV6-2/TRBV6-3	few	.	TRBJ2-7	TGTGCCAGCAGTTACCGAACAGGGAGGGCCGAGCAGTACTTC	CASSYRTGRAEQYF
TRBV11-2	many	.	TRBJ1-3	TGTGCCAGCAGCTTAACGACGGGGTCCTCTGGAAACACCATATATTTT	CASSLTTGSSGNTIYF
TRBV11-3	.	.	TRBJ2-2	TGTGCCAGCAGCTTAGTTGGGCAGACGAACACCGGGGAGCTGTTTTTT	CASSLVGQTNTGELFF
TRBV3-1	many	.	TRBJ1-6	TGTGCCAGCAGCCAAGCAGGGTATACTTCACCCCTCCACTTT	CASSQAGYTSPLHF
TRBV7-8	.	.	TRBJ2-7	TGTGCCAGCAGCTCCAGGACTATCCTCTACGAGCAGTACTTC	CASSSRTILYEQYF
TRBV27	few	.	TRBJ2-1	TGTGCCAGCAGTGGGGCCCGGGAGCAGTTCTTC	CASSGAREQFF
TRBV6-2/TRBV6-3	.	.	TRBJ2-4	TGTGCCGTGTTAGACGCAAACAAAAACATTCAGTACTTC	CAVLDANKNIQYF
TRBV29-1	few	.	TRBJ1-3	TGCAGCGTTGCGTCCAGAAACACCATATATTTT	CSVASRNTIYF
TRBV20-1	.	TRBD1	TRBJ2-7	TGCAGTGCTAGAGCTCAGGGGGCAAATCTGTACGAGCAGTACTTC	CSARAQGANLYEQYF
TRBV3-1	many	TRBD2	TRBJ2-1	TGTGCCAGCAGCCAAGAAATCCCGGGACTAGCGGGGGCGATTGGGAATGAGCAGTTCTTC	CASSQEIPGLAGAIGNEQFF
TRBV29-1	many	.	TRBJ2-3	TGCAGCATCCTCCGGGACACCCGCACAGATACGCAGTATTTT	CSILRDTRTDTQYF
TRBV5-1	few	TRBD2	TRBJ2-1	TGCGCCAGCAGCGCCACTAGCGGGAGCGACAATGAGCAGTTCTTC	CASSATSGSDNEQFF
TRBV19	many	TRBD2	TRBJ2-3	TGTGCCACCGCCCGGGCTAGCGGGAGGGAAACGCAGTATTTT	CATARASGRETQYF
TRBV20-1	many	.	TRBJ2-1	TGCAGTGCTAGAGGGGGGAATGAGCAGTTCTTC	CSARGGNEQFF
TRBV27	many	.	TRBJ1-1	TGTGCCAGCAGTCCGGGATTGATTTGGGGTAACACTGAAGCTTTCTTT	CASSPGLIWGNTEAFF
TRBV5-1	many	.	TRBJ1-1	TGCGCCAGCTCCGAGGGCGTGAACACTGAAGCTTTCTTT	CASSEGVNTEAFF
TRBV19	many	TRBD1	TRBJ1-5	TGTGCCAGTAGTATAAAGGGGGCAAACAATCAGCCCCAGCATTTT	CASSIKGANNQPQHF
TRBV30	.	.	TRBJ1-1	TGTGCCTGGAGTGCGCAAATGAACACTGAAGCTTTCTTT	CAWSAQMNTEAFF
TRBV20-1	many	TRBD1	TRBJ2-7	TGCAGTGCTAGAGACGGGGTTCAGGGGGCGGGCTACGAGCAGTACTTC	CSARDGVQGAGYEQYF
TRBV7-2	many	TRBD2	TRBJ2-7	TGTGCCAGCAGCTTAGTTTCAGCGGGAGGGCCTTTAGCCTACGAGCAGTACTTC	CASSLVSAGGPLAYEQYF
TRBV6-2/TRBV6-3	many	.	TRBJ2-1	TGTGCCAGCAGTTTGGGACCTTACAATGAGCAGTTCTTC	CASSLGPYNEQFF
TRBV29-1	.	.	TRBJ1-1	TGCAGCGTTGAGAGGGCCGGGTCTGAAGCTTTCTTT	CSVERAGSEAFF